A selection of T cell receptor beta chains follows, all from one sample in a study of beta chain features in type 1 diabetes. Data came from immunoSEQ multiplex PCR; TCRdb stores just in-frame clones and leaves some out. The table shows some 270,000 clones, with about 7.8% occurring only once. Sequencing was performed on central memory CD4+ T cells from blood. The receptors were sampled from a woman under 30 in good health. CDR3s include the opening cysteine and the closing phenylalanine or tryptophan. The D gene is left open where the match is weak. Part of the rows lack a size; the others show once, few, many or a class for expanded clones.

len | abundance | j_gene | v_gene | d_gene | CDR3nt | CDR3aa
16 | - | TRBJ1-2 | TRBV4-1 | - | TGCGCCAGCAGCCAAGACCTCGGGGCCCTGCGGGGTGGCTACACCTTC | CASSQDLGALRGGYTF
11 | few | TRBJ2-3 | TRBV6-1 | - | TGTGCCAGCAGCCTCAGGGATACGCAGTATTTT | CASSLRDTQYF
14 | few | TRBJ2-6 | TRBV11-3 | - | TGTGCCATAGGGCGGACAGCTGGGGCCAACGTCCTGACTTTC | CAIGRTAGANVLTF
15 | many | TRBJ1-1 | TRBV14 | TRBD1 | TGTGCCAGCAGCCAAGTAGGACAGGGGAACACTGAAGCTTTCTTT | CASSQVGQGNTEAFF
14 | many | TRBJ2-3 | TRBV27 | - | TGTGCCAGCAGTTTGTTCAGGGGAACAGATACGCAGTATTTT | CASSLFRGTDTQYF
14 | many | TRBJ2-3 | TRBV27 | - | TGTGCCAGCGCCAGACAGTCTAGCACAGATACGCAGTATTTT | CASARQSSTDTQYF
15 | - | TRBJ1-6 | TRBV9 | - | TGTGCCAGCAGCGCGAGACAGAGCTTTAATTCACCCCTCCACTTT | CASSARQSFNSPLHF
17 | - | TRBJ1-5 | TRBV27 | TRBD1 | TGTGCCAGCAGTTTTCCGGGACAGGGGGGCCGCAATCAGCCCCAGCATTTT | CASSFPGQGGRNQPQHF
14 | few | TRBJ1-1 | TRBV5-1 | TRBD1 | TGCGCCAGCAGCTTAGGGACAGGACACACTGAAGCTTTCTTT | CASSLGTGHTEAFF
13 | many | TRBJ2-2 | TRBV6-1 | - | TGTGCCAGCCGGAAAACGGCGATCGGGGAGCTGTTTTTT | CASRKTAIGELFF
14 | few | TRBJ2-3 | TRBV29-1 | TRBD2 | TGCAGCGGCCTACTAGCGGGAGGTGCAGATACGCAGTATTTT | CSGLLAGGADTQYF
13 | - | TRBJ2-7 | TRBV28 | TRBD1 | TGTGCCACCAGGGGGCGCTTGAGGTTTGATCAGTACTTC | CATRGRLRFDQYF
18 | - | TRBJ2-3 | TRBV25-1 | TRBD2 | TGTGCCAGCAGTGAAGAGGCGGGAGGGCGACCGGGGGAGGGTACGCAGTATTTT | CASSEEAGGRPGEGTQYF
16 | - | TRBJ2-2 | TRBV6-6 | - | TGTGCCAGTAATCCCAGCGGGAGACAGGGCACCGGGGAGCTGTTTTTT | CASNPSGRQGTGELFF
11 | few | TRBJ1-2 | TRBV6-4 | - | TGTGCCAGCAGTGACTCGTATGGCTACACCTTC | CASSDSYGYTF
14 | few | TRBJ1-2 | TRBV6-5 | - | TGTGCCAGCAGGTCCCTAGGGGGGCGATATGGCTACACCTTC | CASRSLGGRYGYTF
19 | few | TRBJ2-7 | TRBV10-1 | - | TGCGCCAGCATAAGGAATTGCGCGGAGGGGACCAGGCCCTCCTACGAGCAGTACTTC | CASIRNCAEGTRPSYEQYF
12 | - | TRBJ1-2 | TRBV6-5 | - | TGTGCCAGCAGTTACAGCATCTATGGCTACACCTTC | CASSYSIYGYTF
16 | few | TRBJ2-4 | TRBV28 | - | TGTGCCAGCAGTTTACGGGGCCAGGGAGCCAAAAACATTCAGTACTTC | CASSLRGQGAKNIQYF
14 | few | TRBJ2-1 | TRBV9 | TRBD2 | TGTGCCAGCAGCGTAGGAGAGCGGGGCAATGAGCAGTTCTTC | CASSVGERGNEQFF
16 | - | TRBJ2-3 | TRBV7-9 | TRBD2 | TGTGCCAGCAGCTTAGGACTAGCGGGAGAGTCAGATACGCAGTATTTT | CASSLGLAGESDTQYF
14 | - | TRBJ1-5 | TRBV2 | - | TGTGCCAGCAGTGAAGGGGATGCAGATCAGCCCCAGCATTTT | CASSEGDADQPQHF
18 | - | TRBJ2-4 | TRBV7-9 | TRBD2 | TGTGCCAGCAGCTTTGGAGGTGGTAGCGGGCTAGCCAAAAACATTCAGTACTTC | CASSFGGGSGLAKNIQYF
13 | - | TRBJ1-3 | TRBV7-2 | - | TGTGCCAGCAGTCCTTCCTCTGGAAACACCATATATTTT | CASSPSSGNTIYF
14 | few | TRBJ2-5 | TRBV5-1 | - | TGCGCCAGCAGCCCCGGTGCAGTCCGAGAGACCCAGTACTTC | CASSPGAVRETQYF
15 | many | TRBJ2-6 | TRBV28 | - | TGTGCCAGCAGTTCACATACTTCTGGGGCCAACGTCCTGACTTTC | CASSSHTSGANVLTF
17 | - | TRBJ1-4 | TRBV9 | - | TGTGCCAGCAGCGTAGCCGACAGAGGGTGGGCTAATGAAAAACTGTTTTTT | CASSVADRGWANEKLFF
14 | - | TRBJ1-1 | TRBV4-3 | - | TGCGCCAGCAGCCAGGTACAGGCGAACACTGAAGCTTTCTTT | CASSQVQANTEAFF
17 | - | TRBJ2-2 | TRBV7-7 | TRBD2 | TGTGCTAGCAGCTTATCTCCGGGACTAGCGGGAGCCGGGGAGCTGTTTTTT | CASSLSPGLAGAGELFF
11 | - | TRBJ2-7 | TRBV14 | - | TGTGCCAGCAGCCACGGGTTCGAGCAGTACTTC | CASSHGFEQYF
12 | - | TRBJ1-2 | TRBV29-1 | TRBD1 | TGCAGCGGCCGGGACAGGGCCGATGGCTACACCTTC | CSGRDRADGYTF
18 | few | TRBJ2-6 | TRBV7-8 | - | TGTGCCAGCCCCCCGGAGTTAGGGGGAGGCACTGGGGCCAACGTCCTGACTTTC | CASPPELGGGTGANVLTF
13 | - | TRBJ2-1 | TRBV29-1 | - | TGCAGCGTTGCCCGGGGAGGTCAGACTGAGCAGTTCTTC | CSVARGGQTEQFF
13 | - | TRBJ1-2 | TRBV30 | - | TGTGCCTGGAGTGTTTCAGGGAAAGGCGGCTACACCTTC | CAWSVSGKGGYTF
16 | - | TRBJ2-1 | TRBV5-1 | TRBD2 | TGCGCCACCAAAGGTGGGACTAGCGGGAGGTACAATGAGCAGTTCTTC | CATKGGTSGRYNEQFF
15 | - | TRBJ2-1 | TRBV7-8 | TRBD2 | TGTGCCAGCAGCTTAAGCGGGGGGGCCGCCAATGAGCAGTTCTTC | CASSLSGGAANEQFF
12 | many | TRBJ2-2 | TRBV2 | - | TGTGCCAGCACACAGTACACCGGGGAGCTGTTTTTT | CASTQYTGELFF
13 | - | TRBJ1-1 | TRBV27 | - | TGTGCCAGCAGCCTTCGGCGGAGCACTGAAGCTTTCTTT | CASSLRRSTEAFF
11 | few | TRBJ2-1 | TRBV5-6 | - | TGTGCCAGCAGCCAGACGGGTGGGCAGTTCTTC | CASSQTGGQFF
15 | many | TRBJ2-7 | TRBV4-2 | TRBD2 | TGTGCCAGCAGCCAAGGGCGGACTAGCGGCACCGAGCAGTACTTC | CASSQGRTSGTEQYF
14 | few | TRBJ2-5 | TRBV28 | - | TGTGCCAGCCGGGTGGCACCGTACCAAGAGACCCAGTACTTC | CASRVAPYQETQYF
16 | - | TRBJ1-1 | TRBV5-1 | TRBD1 | TGCGCCAGCAGCCGGGACAGGGGGAAACGGAACACTGAAGCTTTCTTT | CASSRDRGKRNTEAFF
13 | - | TRBJ2-3 | TRBV29-1 | - | TGCAGCGTTGACGGCAGGGGTGGCGATACGCAGTATTTT | CSVDGRGGDTQYF